This is a list of T cell receptor beta chains from one sample in a study of T cell responses to AZD1222 COVID-19 vaccine. Sequencing was performed with immunoSEQ multiplex PCR; in TCRdb, only in-frame clones are kept and a portion is missing. The table has around 140,000 clones, around 90% seen once. The starting material was peripheral blood, obtained 28 days after the second dose of the MenACWY control vaccine. The receptor set was obtained from an adult who received the MenACWY meningococcal vaccine as a control. Both conserved end residues are part of each CDR3. The D gene is left open where the match is weak. A row's size may be missing; if present it is once, few, many or a size class.

length	D	V	J	size	DNA	CDR3
15	-	TRBV11-3	TRBJ2-7	-	TGTGCCAGCAGCTTAGAGGGGAAGGGTACCTACGAGCAGTACTTC	CASSLEGKGTYEQYF
13	-	TRBV6-2/TRBV6-3	TRBJ2-3	-	TGTGCCAGCAGTTACCCACCGGGCCTGATACAGTATTTT	CASSYPPGLIQYF
14	-	TRBV7-9	TRBJ2-4	-	TGTGCCAGCAGCCCCGGCCTGGAGGTAAACATTCAGTACTTC	CASSPGLEVNIQYF
14	TRBD1	TRBV4-3	TRBJ2-2	-	TGCGCCAGCAGCTGGAACAGGGGAACCGGGGAGCTGTTTTTT	CASSWNRGTGELFF
14	-	TRBV6-6	TRBJ2-3	-	TGTGCCAGCAGCGCAGGGCGAACAGGAGATACGCAGTATTTT	CASSAGRTGDTQYF
15	-	TRBV5-1	TRBJ1-1	-	TGCGCCAGCAGCTTGGGTCCAGGCCGGGCCACTGAAGCTTTCTTT	CASSLGPGRATEAFF
17	TRBD2	TRBV7-6	TRBJ2-1	-	TGTGCCAGCAGCTTACGGCTAGCGGGGGGCTCCTACAATGAGCAGTTCTTC	CASSLRLAGGSYNEQFF
18	TRBD1	TRBV7-2	TRBJ2-6	once	TGTGCCAGCAGCCCGGGACAGGGGAGAATCTCTGGGGCCAACGTCCTGACTTTC	CASSPGQGRISGANVLTF
14	-	TRBV5-8	TRBJ1-3	-	TGTGCCAGCACCCACGGAAGCTCTGGAAACACCATATATTTT	CASTHGSSGNTIYF
15	-	TRBV6-2/TRBV6-3	TRBJ1-5	once	TGTGCCAGCAGTTACTCGGGGGGGAGAGGGCAGCCCCAGCATTTT	CASSYSGGRGQPQHF
15	TRBD2	TRBV3-1/TRBV3-2	TRBJ2-7	-	TGTGCCAGCAGCCCTACTGGGGAGGGGTTCTACGAGCAGTACTTC	CASSPTGEGFYEQYF
15	-	TRBV5-4	TRBJ1-4	-	TGTGCCAGCAGCTTCAAGGGACGCGGTAATGAAAAACTGTTTTTT	CASSFKGRGNEKLFF
13	-	TRBV6-5	TRBJ1-5	-	TGTGCCAGCAGTTACACCGGAAATCAGCCCCAGCATTTT	CASSYTGNQPQHF
13	-	TRBV28	TRBJ1-2	-	TGTGCCGGTTCTGAGGGACTCAACTATGGCTACACCTTC	CAGSEGLNYGYTF
14	TRBD1	TRBV6-5	TRBJ2-1	-	TGTGCCAGCAGCTTACAGGGGGACTACAATGAGCAGTTCTTC	CASSLQGDYNEQFF
14	-	TRBV5-4	TRBJ1-2	-	TGTGCCAGCAGCTTCGACACTTCTAACTATGGCTACACCTTC	CASSFDTSNYGYTF
15	-	TRBV28	TRBJ1-1	-	TGTGCCAGCAGTCCCTCCCCGCCCCTTAACACTGAAGCTTTCTTT	CASSPSPPLNTEAFF
11	-	TRBV6-4	TRBJ2-1	once	TGTGCCAGCAGTGACCGGGATCAGCAGTTCTTC	CASSDRDQQFF
14	-	TRBV6-2/TRBV6-3	TRBJ1-5	-	TGTGCCAGCAGTTTACCGGGACACCTATCGCCCCAGCATTTT	CASSLPGHLSPQHF
15	-	TRBV9	TRBJ1-1	-	TGTGCCAGCAGCGAGGGACGACAAGAGAACACTGAAGCTTTCTTT	CASSEGRQENTEAFF
14	-	TRBV7-2	TRBJ2-3	-	TGTGCCAGCAGTTCCAACACAGGGCCCGATACGCAGTATTTT	CASSSNTGPDTQYF
16	TRBD1	TRBV18	TRBJ1-1	-	TGTGCCAGCTCACAGGACAGGGGATTTACGAACACTGAAGCTTTCTTT	CASSQDRGFTNTEAFF
13	-	TRBV24-1	TRBJ2-1	-	TGTGCCACCAGTGATTTGGACTCGGTTGAGCAGTTCTTC	CATSDLDSVEQFF
16	-	TRBV4-3	TRBJ1-3	-	TGCGCCAGCAGCCAAGACTGGGCTGGCTCTGGAAACACCATATATTTT	CASSQDWAGSGNTIYF
15	TRBD2	TRBV19	TRBJ2-1	-	TGTGCCAGTAGTTGGGATAGCGGGGGCCACAGAGAGCAGTTCTTC	CASSWDSGGHREQFF
13	-	TRBV6-5	TRBJ1-1	-	TGTGCCACCTGGGGCCGAGGTCGAGGTGAAGCTTTCTTT	CATWGRGRGEAFF
13	-	TRBV6-6	TRBJ1-5	-	TGTGCCAGCTGTTCCGCACAAGGTCAGCCCCAGCATTTT	CASCSAQGQPQHF
11	-	TRBV20-1	TRBJ1-2	-	TGCAGTGCTAGAGCTAACTATGGCTACACCTTC	CSARANYGYTF
14	-	TRBV5-4	TRBJ2-7	-	TGTGCCAGCAGCTCGGGATGGGACATGGGTGAGCAGTACTTC	CASSSGWDMGEQYF
16	-	TRBV19	TRBJ2-2	-	TGTGCCAGTAGTATAGGGTCCAAAGTAGGGGCCGGGGAGCTGTTTTTT	CASSIGSKVGAGELFF
14	-	TRBV7-2	TRBJ2-5	once	TGTGCCAGCAGCTTAATCGGGGGCCGGGAGACCCAGTACTTC	CASSLIGGRETQYF
13	-	TRBV6-2/TRBV6-3	TRBJ1-1	-	TGTGCCAGCAGTTACGTGGTGAACACTGAAGCTTTCTTT	CASSYVVNTEAFF
14	TRBD1	TRBV6-5	TRBJ2-7	few	TGTGCCAGCAGTCAATGGGGACAGGGGTACGAGCAGTACTTC	CASSQWGQGYEQYF
12	-	TRBV2	TRBJ2-3	-	TGTGCCAGCACTAGGGGGTTAGATACGCAGTATTTT	CASTRGLDTQYF
13	-	TRBV5-4	TRBJ1-2	-	TGTGCCAGCAGCTTGGAACGGAACTATGGCTACACCTTC	CASSLERNYGYTF
16	TRBD2	TRBV19	TRBJ2-7	-	TGTGCCAGTAGTATCGGCCTAGCGGGAGATTCCTACGAGCAGTACTTC	CASSIGLAGDSYEQYF
13	-	TRBV27	TRBJ2-3	-	TGTGCCAGCAGTCTTAGATCCACAGATACGCAGTATTTT	CASSLRSTDTQYF
14	-	TRBV9	TRBJ1-1	-	TGTGCCAGCAGCGTTGGGACGGAGAACACTGAAGCTTTCTTT	CASSVGTENTEAFF
14	TRBD1	TRBV28	TRBJ1-2	once	TGTGCCAGCAGTTTAGGGGACAGATCATATGGCTACACCTTC	CASSLGDRSYGYTF
15	-	TRBV5-1	TRBJ1-1	-	TGCGCCAGCAGTCCACTGGTCTCACAGAACACTGAAGCTTTCTTT	CASSPLVSQNTEAFF